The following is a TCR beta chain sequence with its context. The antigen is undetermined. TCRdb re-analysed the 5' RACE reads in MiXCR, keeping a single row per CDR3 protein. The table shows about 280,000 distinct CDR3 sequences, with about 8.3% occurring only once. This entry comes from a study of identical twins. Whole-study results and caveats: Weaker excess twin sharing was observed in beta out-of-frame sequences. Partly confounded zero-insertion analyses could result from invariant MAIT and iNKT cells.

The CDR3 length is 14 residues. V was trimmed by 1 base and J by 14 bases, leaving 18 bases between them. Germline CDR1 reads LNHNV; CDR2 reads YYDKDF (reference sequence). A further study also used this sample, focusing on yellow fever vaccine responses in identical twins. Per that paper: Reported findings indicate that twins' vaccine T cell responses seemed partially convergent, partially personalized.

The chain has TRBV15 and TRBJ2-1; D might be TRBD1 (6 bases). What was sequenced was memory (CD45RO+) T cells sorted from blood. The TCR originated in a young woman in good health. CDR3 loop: CATSRADRILGEFF. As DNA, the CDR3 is TGTGCCACCAGCAGAGCCGACAGGATCCTCGGGGAGTTCTTC.